What follows is one TCR beta chain and its context. The data belong to a study of blood T cell repertoires in COVID-19. Study-level background: The cDNA or gDNA used as material had been derived from T cells, B-cell-depleted T cells, or PBMCs.

The CDR3 runs 13 residues. Per germline, CDR1 GTSNPN and CDR2 SVGIG (reference sequence). V dropped 4 bases and J dropped 2 bases, with 9 bases sitting between them. The method was immunoSEQ multiplex PCR; TCRdb's version includes in-frame clones alone and lacks a portion of them. This table has some 190,000 clones, 70% to 90% appearing once. This receptor was obtained from a human donor with active or convalescent COVID-19. The donor label of this sample is uncertain. The sequencing sample was made of peripheral blood. The chain couples TRBV30 to TRBJ2-1, with D perhaps matching TRBD2 (5 bases). The CDR3 region has the DNA TGTGCCTGGATGGACGGGACCTACAATGAGCAGTTCTTC. Its translation is CAWMDGTYNEQFF.